This T cell receptor beta chain was identified in a study of blood T cell repertoires in COVID-19. For the study at large: Acute and convalescent COVID-19 specimens originated in the United States, Italy and Spain. Sources were T cells, B-cell-depleted T cells, or PBMCs; the material itself was cDNA or gDNA.

Methods used by the authors: Counts of nucleated cells, estimated from reference gene primer amplification, were obtained. Sequenced by immunoSEQ multiplex PCR; TCRdb stores in-frame clones only, minus some. V and J calls and clone size are given by that table; D and trimming were obtained from the DNA. The sample consists of 30,000 or so clones, around 90% of them appearing once. The clonotype was recovered from a human donor with active COVID-19. The donor label of this sample is uncertain. Sequenced input: peripheral blood.

The CDR3 DNA reads TGCAGCGGAGGACAGGGGGCTAGGGATACGCAGTATTTT. Encoded protein: CSGGQGARDTQYF. The rearrangement links TRBV29-1 to TRBJ2-3; 11 nucleotides match TRBD1. This CDR3 region has 13 residues. J lost 6 bases, V lost 7 bases, and 6 bases had no gene match. Looked up from germline, CDR1 is SQVTM and CDR2 is ANQGSEA.